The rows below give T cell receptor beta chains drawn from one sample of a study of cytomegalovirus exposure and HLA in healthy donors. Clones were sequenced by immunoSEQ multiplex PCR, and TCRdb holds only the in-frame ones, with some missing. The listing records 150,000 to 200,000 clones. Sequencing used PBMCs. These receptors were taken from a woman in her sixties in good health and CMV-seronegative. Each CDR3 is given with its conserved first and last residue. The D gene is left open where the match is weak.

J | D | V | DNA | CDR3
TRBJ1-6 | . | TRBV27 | TGTGCCAGCAGTGTCTACAGGGAAATGGGTTCACCCCTCCACTTT | CASSVYREMGSPLHF
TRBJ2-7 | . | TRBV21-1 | TGTGCCGTTATGAGTGTACGGAGAACCTACGAGCAGTACTTC | CAVMSVRRTYEQYF
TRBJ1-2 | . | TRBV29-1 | TGCAGCGTTGATGAGGCATTTGGGAGTGGCTACACCTTC | CSVDEAFGSGYTF
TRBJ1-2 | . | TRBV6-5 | TGTGCCAGCAGTTACAGGGGAGGGAAAGGCTACACCTTC | CASSYRGGKGYTF
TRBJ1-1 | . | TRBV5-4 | TGTGCCAGCAGCTTAGACAGGATGAACACTGAAGCTTTCTTT | CASSLDRMNTEAFF
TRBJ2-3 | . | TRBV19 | TGTGCCAGTAGTACGCGACAGTCGGGCCTCACAGATACGCAGTATTTT | CASSTRQSGLTDTQYF
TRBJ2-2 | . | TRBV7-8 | TGTGCCAGCAGCTCCCGGGACGGGGGTGGCGGGGAGCTGTTTTTT | CASSSRDGGGGELFF
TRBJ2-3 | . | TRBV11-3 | TGTGCCAGCAGCTTTGGACTAGGGGGAGATACGCAGTATTTT | CASSFGLGGDTQYF
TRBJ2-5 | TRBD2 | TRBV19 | TGTGCCAGTAATGCGGGGGGGGGAGAGACCCAGTACTTC | CASNAGGGETQYF
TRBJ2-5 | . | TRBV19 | TGTGCCAGTAGTGGGAGGTTGCAAGAGACCCAGTACTTC | CASSGRLQETQYF
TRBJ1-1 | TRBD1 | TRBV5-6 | TGTGCCAGCAGCTTGGCCGGACAGGGGTCTGAAGCTTTCTTT | CASSLAGQGSEAFF
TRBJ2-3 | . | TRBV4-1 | TGCGCCAGCAGCCGGAACCGGGACTTCCGCACAGATACGCAGTATTTT | CASSRNRDFRTDTQYF
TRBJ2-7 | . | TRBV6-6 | TGTGCCAGCAGCACAGGGCTCTACGAGCAGTACTTC | CASSTGLYEQYF
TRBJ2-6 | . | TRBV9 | TGTGCCAGCAGCGTAGTCCTGGGCCGCTCTGGGGCCAACGTCCTGACTTTC | CASSVVLGRSGANVLTF
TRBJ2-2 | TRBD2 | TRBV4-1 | TGCGCCAGCAGCCCGTATAGCGGGAGGGGGAACACCGGGGAGCTGTTTTTT | CASSPYSGRGNTGELFF
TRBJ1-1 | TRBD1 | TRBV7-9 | TGTGCCAGCAGCTTACAGGGGGCCCGAGAAGCTTTCTTT | CASSLQGAREAFF
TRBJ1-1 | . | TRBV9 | TGTGCCAGCAGCCCCGAGGGCCTGAACACTGAAGCTTTCTTT | CASSPEGLNTEAFF
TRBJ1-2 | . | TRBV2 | TGTGCCAGCAGTGAAGGGCAGGGATTGGCCTATGGCTACACCTTC | CASSEGQGLAYGYTF
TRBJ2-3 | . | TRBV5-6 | TGTGCCAGCAGCCTAGAGGCGGGAAACACAGATACGCAGTATTTT | CASSLEAGNTDTQYF
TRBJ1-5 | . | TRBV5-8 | TGTGCCAGCAGCTTTCGGGGGATTAGCAATCAGCCCCAGCATTTT | CASSFRGISNQPQHF
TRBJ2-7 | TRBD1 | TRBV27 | TGTGCCAGCAGTTTTTGGGACAGGGGGTCCGAGCAGTACTTC | CASSFWDRGSEQYF
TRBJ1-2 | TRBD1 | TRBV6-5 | TGTGCCAGCAGTTACGCAAAACAGGGGAACTATGGCTACACCTTC | CASSYAKQGNYGYTF
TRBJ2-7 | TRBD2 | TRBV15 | TGTGCCACCAGCAGAGATATGCGGGGGGGCTACGAGCAGTACTTC | CATSRDMRGGYEQYF
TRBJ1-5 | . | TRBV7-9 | TGTGCCAGCAGCTTGAAGGGGGGGACGGATCAGCCCCAGCATTTT | CASSLKGGTDQPQHF
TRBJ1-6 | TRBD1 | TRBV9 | TGTGCCAGCAGCCCCTGGACAGGAACCAATTCACCCCTCCACTTT | CASSPWTGTNSPLHF
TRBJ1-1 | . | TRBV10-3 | TGTGCCATCGGGGAGGCGTACACTGAAGCTTTCTTT | CAIGEAYTEAFF
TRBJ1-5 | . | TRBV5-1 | TGCGCCAGCAGCCTCGACAGTAGCAATCAGCCCCAGCATTTT | CASSLDSSNQPQHF
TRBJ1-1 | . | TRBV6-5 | TGTGCCAGCAGGGTGAGCACTGAAGCTTTCTTT | CASRVSTEAFF
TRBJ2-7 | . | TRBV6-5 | TGTGCCAGCAGTTACGGCAGCGAGCAGTACTTC | CASSYGSEQYF
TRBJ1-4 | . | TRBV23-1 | TGCGCCAGCAGTCTCACCGGGAAAGAAAAACTGTTTTTT | CASSLTGKEKLFF
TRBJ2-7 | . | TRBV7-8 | TGTGCCAGCAGCGGGCGGGCCAGGGGATCCTACGAGCAGTACTTC | CASSGRARGSYEQYF
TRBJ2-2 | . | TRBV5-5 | TGTGCCAGCAGCTTTTCCAGGGATTTGACAACCGGGGAGCTGTTTTTT | CASSFSRDLTTGELFF